Below are 10 T cell receptor beta chains sequenced from a single sample in a study of shared clonotypes between healthy human individuals. The method was immunoSEQ multiplex PCR; TCRdb's version includes in-frame clones alone and lacks a portion of them. The repertoire holds 330,000 or so clones, with about 74% as singletons. Material for sequencing was memory CD4+ T cells sorted from blood. Regarding subset: CD45RA-negative fraction. These receptors came from a man between 25 and 39 years old in good health.

This clone was recorded a few times. The sample carries other DNA sequences with the same CDR3. The CDR3 bases are TGTGCCAGCAGTCAAGGAGGGACTAATGAAAAACTGTTTTTT. Its protein product is CASSQGGTNEKLFF. The chain carries TRBV6-1 and TRBJ1-4; no clear D gene. Germline V gene lookup returns CDR1 MNHNS and CDR2 SASEGT. The CDR3 loop spans 14 amino acids. The ends were cut back, 5 bases at V and 2 bases at J, with 9 bases in the middle.

The V gene is TRBV6-1, the J gene TRBJ2-2; 8 nucleotides agree with TRBD1. CDR1 and CDR2 from the germline V gene are MNHNS and SASEGT. Trimming at V came to 4 bases and at J to 4 bases, leaving 20 bases not matched to a gene. CDR3 length equals 20 residues. The CDR3 DNA reads TGTGCCAGCAGTGTTCCGACCGGGACAGGAGGGTCGAAAGGCACCGGGGAGCTGTTTTTT. Protein product: CASSVPTGTGGSKGTGELFF.

The chain joins TRBV19 to TRBJ1-5; D unclear. Germline assignment: CDR1 LNHDA and CDR2 SQIVND (reference sequence). V lost 6 bases, J lost 7 bases, and 10 bases lay in between. The CDR3 contains 12 residues. Here the CDR3 reads CASSILWQPQHF. The CDR3 DNA reads TGTGCCAGTAGCATCCTCTGGCAGCCCCAGCATTTT.

In its sample, this clone was seen a few times. This sequence joins TRBV7-9 and TRBJ2-7; 10 positions agree with TRBD1. The length of the CDR3 is 16 residues. V was pared by 3 bases and J by 5 bases, with 10 bases of the junction left unmatched. Germline V gene data show CDR1 as SEHNR and CDR2 as FQNEAQ (reference sequence). CDR3 sequence reads: CASSFSRQGARNEQYF. Written as DNA, the CDR3 is TGTGCCAGCAGCTTTTCTCGACAGGGGGCGCGAAACGAGCAGTACTTC.

The chain uses TRBV9 and TRBJ2-7; weak D call: TRBD1 (5 bases). The CDR3 totals 14 residues. Between the trimmed V and J ends, which lost 4 bases and 0 bases, there was a span of 11 bases. Germline-derived CDR1 and CDR2 are SGDLS and YYNGEE. CDR3 loop: CASSTQGNSYEQYF. The CDR3 DNA reads TGTGCCAGCAGCACCCAGGGAAACTCCTACGAGCAGTACTTC.

This clone is a singleton in its sample. This chain uses TRBV5-1 with TRBJ2-2; perhaps TRBD2 as D (8 bases). Germline CDR1 is SGHRS and CDR2 is YFSETQ. The V end was cut by 0 bases, the J end by 4 bases, with 13 bases between. The CDR3 has 16 amino acids. The CDR3 protein is CASSLAGGDSTGELFF. CDR3 in DNA: TGCGCCAGCAGCTTGGCGGGGGGGGACAGCACCGGGGAGCTGTTTTTT.

The chain links TRBV19 to TRBJ2-7; D might be TRBD2 (6 bases). The germline V gene has CDR1 LNHDA and CDR2 SQIVND (reference sequence). V was pared by 4 bases and J by 2 bases, with 15 bases between. This CDR3 is built from 15 residues. The CDR3 DNA follows: TGTGCCAGTAGTAAGGAGCGGGCCGCAACCTACGAGCAGTACTTC. Protein: CASSKERAATYEQYF.

This chain links TRBV18 with TRBJ2-1, with TRBD2 matching over 10 bases. Germline V gene sequence: CDR1 KGHSH, CDR2 LQKENI. This CDR3 has 15 amino acids. V lost 6 bases and J lost 0; bases outside the gene matches: 2. CDR3 protein: CASSRLAGSYNEQFF. The DNA of the CDR3 is TGTGCCAGCTCCCGACTAGCGGGCTCCTACAATGAGCAGTTCTTC.

The CDR3: CASRRGVGYEQYF. Written as DNA, the CDR3 is TGTGCCAGCCGGAGGGGGGTTGGCTACGAGCAGTACTTC. This chain connects TRBV27 to TRBJ2-7; D is perhaps TRBD1 or TRBD2 (6 bases each). Per the germline V gene, CDR1 is MNHEY and CDR2 is SMNVEV (reference sequence). The V gene lost 8 bases and the J gene lost 3 bases, with 14 bases spanning the gap. The CDR3 is made up of 13 amino acids.

V gene TRBV5-1 combines with J gene TRBJ1-1; no clear D. The CDR3 runs to 13 residues. The germline V gene encodes CDR1 SGHRS and CDR2 YFSETQ. V was shortened by 0 bases and J by 7 bases, with 10 bases between the two germline ends. The DNA for the CDR3 is TGCGCCAGCAGCTTGGAACCCGTCGGTGAAGCTTTCTTT. Protein sequence: CASSLEPVGEAFF.